A single sample is the source of the 24 T cell receptor beta chains below, sequenced in a study of cytomegalovirus exposure and HLA in healthy donors. Researchers ran the PCR with 60 Vbeta and 13 Jbeta primers. The data were produced by immunoSEQ multiplex PCR, yet TCRdb's version contains in-frame clones alone and is incomplete. The sample has 50,000 to 65,000 clones, about 70% seen once. The sample taken for sequencing was PBMCs. Receptors originate from a woman aged 45 to 65 in good health and CMV-seropositive.

The chain links TRBV7-2 to TRBJ2-2, with a possible D match to TRBD1 (6 bases). Trimming shortened V by 5 bases and J by 6 bases, and 13 bases separated the two germline ends. The germline CDR1 and CDR2 sequences are SGHTA and FQGNSA. This CDR3 is built from 14 residues. The CDR3 DNA sequence: TGTGCCAGCAGCGAACAGGGTTGGGCCGGGGAGCTGTTTTTT. Amino acids: CASSEQGWAGELFF.

This chain connects TRBV27 to TRBJ1-2; 8 positions agree with TRBD1. The germline CDR1 and CDR2 sequences are MNHEY and SMNVEV (reference sequence). Germline trimming cut 4 bases from V and 2 bases from J; bases unmatched to any gene: 6. This CDR3 has 15 residues. The CDR3 DNA is TGTGCCAGCAGTTCGGCAGGGGGCGGGAACTATGGCTACACCTTC. This codes for CASSSAGGGNYGYTF.

This chain joins TRBV5-6 and TRBJ2-7; D is perhaps TRBD1 (6 bases). Germline-derived CDR1 and CDR2 are SGHDT and YYEEEE. Trimming removed 9 bases from V and 6 bases from J, with 16 bases in between. This CDR3 is 12 amino acids long. This CDR3 reads CATQWGQGEQYF. Here the CDR3 DNA reads TGTGCCACCCAGTGGGGGCAGGGCGAGCAGTACTTC. Complete variable domain (other parts from reference TRBV5-6 and TRBJ2-7): DAGVTQSPTHLIKTRGQQVTLRCSPKSGHDTVSWYQQALGQGPQFIFQYYEEEERQRGNFPDRFSGHQFPNYSSELNVNALLLGDSALYLCATQWGQGEQYFGPGTRLTVT.

V and J are TRBV5-1 and TRBJ1-2, with a weak D call TRBD1 (6 bases). This CDR3 region has 16 residues. CDR1 and CDR2 (germline): SGHRS, YFSETQ. V dropped 4 bases and J dropped 0 bases, with 16 bases sitting between them. The CDR3: CASSLPTGPSNYGYTF. In DNA form, the CDR3 reads TGCGCCAGCAGCCTGCCGACAGGTCCTTCTAACTATGGCTACACCTTC.

This clone showed up just a few times. The rearrangement joins TRBV1 to TRBJ2-2; TRBD2, the D gene given by the table, was not confirmed from the DNA. TRBV1 is tagged as a pseudogene. The CDR3 contains 20 residues. The CDR3 protein is CTSSLWARVLGLAGTGELFF. Written as DNA, the CDR3 is TGCACCAGCAGCCTGTGGGCCCGGGTGCTGGGACTAGCAGGGACCGGGGAGCTGTTTTTT.

The CDR3 DNA reads as TGTGCTAGCCTTTACAATGAGCAGTTCTTC. It specifies CASLYNEQFF. The rearrangement links TRBV7-7 to TRBJ2-1; D not certain. Germline lookup yields CDR1 SSHAT and CDR2 FNYEAQ (reference sequence). CDR3 length equals 10 residues.

This clone was detected once. The CDR3 loop is CASSSGTSGLYEQYF. DNA of the CDR3: TGTGCCAGCAGCTCGGGGACTAGCGGACTTTACGAGCAGTACTTC. The chain combines TRBV5-4 with TRBJ2-7; TRBD2 aligns across 11 bases. Per the germline V gene, CDR1 is SGHNT and CDR2 is YYREEE (reference sequence). The CDR3 is 15 amino acids. The junction had 6 bases not matched to a gene; V was cut back by 3 bases and J by 4 bases.

This sequence joins TRBV28 and TRBJ1-4; D may be TRBD1 (5 bases). This CDR3 contains 15 residues. CDR1 and CDR2 (germline): MDHEN, SYDVKM. V was cut by 2 bases and J by 6 bases, with 13 bases left in between. The CDR3 DNA is TGTGCCAGCAGTTTAGGGGGGGTAACGGATGAAAAACTGTTTTTT. Its translation: CASSLGGVTDEKLFF.

This sequence joins TRBV4-3 and TRBJ2-5, with 8 bases matching TRBD2. The germline V gene encodes CDR1 LGHNA and CDR2 YSLEER. The ends lost 2 bases at V and 5 bases at J; junction bases unmatched: 10. The CDR3 runs to 16 residues. As DNA, the CDR3 is TGCGCCAGCAGCCAAACAAGCGGGAGCGGGGCGGAGACCCAGTACTTC. Translation gives CASSQTSGSGAETQYF.

V and J are TRBV9 and TRBJ1-6, with D uncertain. The CDR3 has 15 amino acids. CDR1 SGDLS and CDR2 YYNGEE come from the germline V gene. V gave up 0 bases and J gave up 6 bases, with 10 bases separating them. CDR3 amino acids: CASSVDLGSNSPLHF. In DNA, the CDR3 is TGTGCCAGCAGCGTAGATTTAGGGAGTAATTCACCCCTCCACTTT.

This clone came up many times. J is TRBJ1-4 and V is TRBV19, with 8 bases fitting TRBD1. Germline V gene sequence: CDR1 LNHDA, CDR2 SQIVND (reference sequence). After removal of 2 bases from V and 10 bases from J, the junction contained 3 bases not matched to a gene. This CDR3 region has 13 residues. The CDR3 is CASSIQGAAKLFF. The CDR3 DNA is TGTGCCAGTAGTATACAGGGGGCGGCAAAACTGTTTTTT.

This chain links TRBV19 with TRBJ2-1; D is uncertain. Trimming took 1 base from V and 4 from J, leaving 8 bases between them. This CDR3 is built from 14 residues. Germline CDR1 LNHDA, CDR2 SQIVND (reference sequence). The CDR3 DNA reads TGTGCCAGTAGTATAGCTGCGGCATACAATGAGCAGTTCTTC. Its protein product is CASSIAAAYNEQFF.

This chain uses TRBV9 with TRBJ2-5; 7 nucleotides agree with TRBD1. The germline CDR1 and CDR2 sequences are SGDLS and YYNGEE. After removal of 3 bases from V and 11 bases from J, the junction contained 7 bases not matched to a gene. CDR3 length: 12 residues. The CDR3 region is CASSGDRDEQYF. Here the CDR3 DNA reads TGTGCCAGCAGCGGCGACAGGGATGAGCAGTACTTC.

This sequence joins TRBV5-1 and TRBJ2-7; a possible D gene is TRBD2 (6 bases). CDR1 is SGHRS, CDR2 YFSETQ, per germline. The V gene lost 2 bases and the J gene lost 2 bases, with 17 bases spanning the gap. The CDR3 has 16 amino acids. CDR3 amino acids: CASSFRDAGTTYEQYF. CDR3 DNA: TGCGCCAGCAGCTTTCGAGACGCGGGAACCACCTACGAGCAGTACTTC.

The chain uses TRBV5-4 and TRBJ1-1, with D maybe TRBD1 (6 bases). The CDR3 extends over 15 amino acids. Per germline, CDR1 SGHNT and CDR2 YYREEE (reference sequence). Trimming removed 2 bases from V and 0 bases from J, with 11 bases in between. CDR3 amino acids: CASSFFNRVNTEAFF. As DNA, the CDR3 is TGTGCCAGCAGCTTTTTCAACAGGGTGAACACTGAAGCTTTCTTT.

The chain links TRBV25-1 to TRBJ2-1, with TRBD2 matching 10 bases. This CDR3 contains 17 residues. The germline CDR1 and CDR2 sequences are MGHDK and SYGVNS. After removal of 8 bases from V and 9 bases from J, the junction contained 19 bases not matched to a gene. The CDR3 spells CASLGTFLAGAGVEQFF. CDR3 sequence (DNA): TGTGCCAGCCTCGGGACTTTTCTAGCGGGAGCGGGGGTTGAGCAGTTCTTC. The full variable domain, in which reference TRBV25-1 and TRBJ2-1 provide the parts outside the CDR3, is EADIYQTPRYLVIGTGKKITLECSQTMGHDKMYWYQQDPGMELHLIHYSYGVNSTEKGDLSSESTVSRIRTEHFPLTLESARPSHTSQYLCASLGTFLAGAGVEQFFGPGTRLTVL.

The rearrangement joins TRBV28 to TRBJ1-4; TRBD1 aligns across 8 bases. The J segment lost 5 bases and the V segment lost 8 bases, leaving 7 bases of the junction unmatched. The CDR3 is 14 residues long. CDR1 is MDHEN and CDR2 is SYDVKM in the germline V gene. The CDR3: CASAGNRGNEKLFF. The CDR3 bases are TGTGCCAGCGCTGGGAACAGGGGGAATGAAAAACTGTTTTTT.

The chain couples TRBV27 to TRBJ2-7; the D gene is possibly TRBD1 (6 bases). CDR1 is MNHEY and CDR2 is SMNVEV in the germline V gene (reference sequence). The CDR3 is 13 residues long. Trimming took off 5 bases at V and 2 bases at J, with 10 bases between the two ends. As DNA, the CDR3 is TGTGCCAGCAGTCCGCGACAGGCCTACGAGCAGTACTTC. Protein product: CASSPRQAYEQYF.

The chain combines TRBV5-1 with TRBJ1-3; D remains unclear. Looked up from germline, CDR1 is SGHRS and CDR2 is YFSETQ. V was clipped by 3 bases and J by 4 bases, with 8 bases between them. CDR3 size: 13 residues. The CDR3 DNA reads TGCGCCAGCAGCTCCACTGCGGGAAACACCATATATTTT. Protein sequence: CASSSTAGNTIYF. Full variable domain (missing parts from reference TRBV5-1 and TRBJ1-3): KAGVTQTPRYLIKTRGQQVTLSCSPISGHRSVSWYQQTPGQGLQFLFEYFSETQRNKGNFPGRFSGRQFSNSRSEMNVSTLELGDSALYLCASSSTAGNTIYFGEGSWLTVV.

The gene calls are TRBV28 and TRBJ1-1; 7 bases are a match to TRBD1. V gave up 0 bases and J gave up 1 base; unmatched junction bases: 5. The CDR3 is made up of 16 amino acids. Germline lookup yields CDR1 MDHEN and CDR2 SYDVKM. CDR3 amino acids: CASSLWGQSGNTEAFF. CDR3 nucleotide sequence: TGTGCCAGCAGTTTATGGGGACAGTCAGGGAACACTGAAGCTTTCTTT.

This clone was recorded only once. The V and J genes are TRBV11-2 and TRBJ2-5, with 12 bases aligning to TRBD1. Germline CDR1 and CDR2: SGHAT and FQNNGV. The CDR3 covers 15 residues. V lost 3 bases and J lost 7; bases outside the gene matches: 6. CDR3: CASSFGTGGLGTQYF. The CDR3 DNA reads TGTGCCAGCAGCTTTGGGACAGGGGGCTTGGGGACCCAGTACTTC.

This sequence joins TRBV5-6 and TRBJ2-2; 7 bases line up with TRBD1. CDR1 and CDR2 from the germline V gene are SGHDT and YYEEEE. Losses at the gene ends were 4 bases for V and 1 base for J; bases not matched to a gene: 4. This CDR3 contains 15 residues. CDR3: CASSAWDRNTGELFF. CDR3 in DNA: TGTGCCAGCAGCGCCTGGGACAGGAACACCGGGGAGCTGTTTTTT.

This clone appeared a few times. The chain uses TRBV7-2 and TRBJ1-2; 8 bases map to TRBD1. The junction had 12 bases not matched to a gene; V was cut back by 5 bases and J by 4 bases. Germline V CDR1 and CDR2: SGHTA, FQGNSA. The CDR3 covers 16 residues. The DNA of the CDR3 is TGTGCCAGCAGCGCGAAGACCGGGACAGGAGTCTATGGCTACACCTTC. Its protein product is CASSAKTGTGVYGYTF.

A single count supports this clone. The chain recombines TRBV27 with TRBJ1-2; D possibly corresponds to TRBD1 (6 bases). V was shortened by 3 bases and J by 3 bases, with 8 bases between the two germline ends. The CDR3 is made up of 13 amino acids. Germline CDR1 is MNHEY and CDR2 is SMNVEV (reference sequence). For the CDR3, the DNA is TGTGCCAGCAGTTTTAGGACAGACTATGGCTACACCTTC. This encodes CASSFRTDYGYTF.